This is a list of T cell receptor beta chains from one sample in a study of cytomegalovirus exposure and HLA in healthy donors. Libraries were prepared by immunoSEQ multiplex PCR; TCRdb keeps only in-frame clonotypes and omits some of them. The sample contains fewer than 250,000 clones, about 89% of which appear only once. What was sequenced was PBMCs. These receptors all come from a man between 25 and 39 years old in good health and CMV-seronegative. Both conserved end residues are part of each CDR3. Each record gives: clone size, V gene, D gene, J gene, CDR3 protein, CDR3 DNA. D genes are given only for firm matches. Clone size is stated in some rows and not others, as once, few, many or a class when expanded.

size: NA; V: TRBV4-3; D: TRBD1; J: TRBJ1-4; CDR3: CASSQDGTGTNEKLFF; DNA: TGCGCCAGCAGCCAAGATGGGACAGGAACTAATGAAAAACTGTTTTTT
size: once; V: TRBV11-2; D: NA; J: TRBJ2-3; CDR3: CASSLRWRAGTDTQYF; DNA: TGTGCCAGCAGCTTAAGATGGCGCGCGGGGACAGATACGCAGTATTTT
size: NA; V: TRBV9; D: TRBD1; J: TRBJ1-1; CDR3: CASSGGSTGGSTEAFF; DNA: TGTGCCAGCAGCGGGGGCTCGACAGGGGGCAGTACTGAAGCTTTCTTT
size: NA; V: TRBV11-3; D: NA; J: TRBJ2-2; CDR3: CASSTRDSGTGELFF; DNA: TGTGCCAGCAGCACCCGGGACTCGGGCACCGGGGAGCTGTTTTTT
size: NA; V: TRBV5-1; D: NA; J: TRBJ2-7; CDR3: CASSLNPTGPGGSYEQYF; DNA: TGCGCCAGCAGCTTGAACCCGACAGGACCTGGGGGCTCCTACGAGCAGTACTTC
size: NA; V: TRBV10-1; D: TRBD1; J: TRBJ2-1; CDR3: CASSAAGGLNEQFF; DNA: TGCGCCAGCAGTGCGGCAGGGGGCTTAAATGAGCAGTTCTTC
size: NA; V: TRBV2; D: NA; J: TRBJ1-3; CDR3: CASSAPYSGNTIYF; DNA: TGTGCCAGCAGTGCCCCGTACTCTGGAAACACCATATATTTT
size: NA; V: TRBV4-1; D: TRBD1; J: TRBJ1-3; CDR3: CASSQPGTGFSGNTIYF; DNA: TGCGCCAGCAGCCAACCCGGGACAGGATTCTCTGGAAACACCATATATTTT
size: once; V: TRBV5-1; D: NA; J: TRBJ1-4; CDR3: CASRADVTNEKLFF; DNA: TGCGCCAGCAGGGCGGATGTGACTAATGAAAAACTGTTTTTT
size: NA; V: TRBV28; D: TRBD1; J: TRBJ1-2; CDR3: CASSLLRTGYGYTF; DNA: TGTGCCAGCAGTTTACTTAGGACAGGCTATGGCTACACCTTC
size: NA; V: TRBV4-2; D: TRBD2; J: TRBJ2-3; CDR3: CASSQGVAGGPSTDTQYF; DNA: TGTGCCAGCAGCCAAGGGGTAGCGGGAGGGCCTAGCACAGATACGCAGTATTTT
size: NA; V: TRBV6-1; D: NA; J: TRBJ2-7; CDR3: CASETEDITYEQYF; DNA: TGTGCCAGTGAAACAGAGGACATAACCTACGAGCAGTACTTC
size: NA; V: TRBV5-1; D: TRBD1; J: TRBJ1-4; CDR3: CASSTGQGHEKLFF; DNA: TGCGCCAGCAGCACGGGACAGGGACATGAAAAACTGTTTTTT
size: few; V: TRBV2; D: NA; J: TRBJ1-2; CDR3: CASTQTLYGYTF; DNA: TGTGCCAGCACACAGACCCTATATGGCTACACCTTC
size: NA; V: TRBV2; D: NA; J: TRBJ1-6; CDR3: CASKRESSYNSPLHF; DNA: TGTGCCAGCAAGAGGGAGAGCTCCTATAATTCACCCCTCCACTTT
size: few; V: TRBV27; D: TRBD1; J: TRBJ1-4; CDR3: CASSTGQGSLEKLFF; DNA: TGTGCCAGCAGTACGGGACAGGGTTCATTGGAAAAACTGTTTTTT
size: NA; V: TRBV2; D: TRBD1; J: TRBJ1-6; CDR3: CASGRDRGSSPLHF; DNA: TGTGCCAGCGGTCGCGACAGGGGGAGTTCACCCCTCCACTTT
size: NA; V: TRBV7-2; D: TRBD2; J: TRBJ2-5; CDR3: CASSLSVAGGEETQYF; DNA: TGTGCCAGCAGCTTATCCGTAGCGGGGGGGGAAGAGACCCAGTACTTC
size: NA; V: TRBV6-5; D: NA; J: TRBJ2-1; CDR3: CASSARRVNYNEQFF; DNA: TGTGCCAGCAGTGCCCGCAGGGTTAACTACAATGAGCAGTTCTTC
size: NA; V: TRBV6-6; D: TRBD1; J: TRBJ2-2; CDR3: CASSQGQGKVTGELFF; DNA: TGTGCCAGCAGCCAGGGACAGGGTAAAGTCACCGGGGAGCTGTTTTTT
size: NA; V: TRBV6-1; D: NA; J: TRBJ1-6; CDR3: CASSRGLSDSPLHF; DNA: TGTGCCAGCAGTAGGGGGTTGTCTGATTCACCCCTCCACTTT
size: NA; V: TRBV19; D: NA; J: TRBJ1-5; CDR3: CATTSRRDGNQPQHF; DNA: TGTGCCACGACCAGCCGGAGGGACGGCAATCAGCCCCAGCATTTT
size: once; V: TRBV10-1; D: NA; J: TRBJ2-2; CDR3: CASRTGNTGELFF; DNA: TGCGCCAGCCGTACAGGGAACACCGGGGAGCTGTTTTTT